The clone carrying this T cell receptor (beta chain) was counted a few times. This entry belongs to a study of breast tumors, draining lymph nodes, adjacent tissues. Breast cancer patients provided tissue from their axillary draining lymph nodes. This CDR3 is built from 13 residues. The germline CDR1 and CDR2 sequences are SNHLY and FYNNEI. V lost 6 bases and J lost 1, with 9 bases in between. MiXCR, applied by TCRdb to the multiplex PCR reads, yields one record per CDR3 protein. Found here are around 130,000 distinct CDR3 sequences, 21% of them singletons; the top ten hold 2.2%. This sequence joins TRBV2 and TRBJ1-1; D uncertain. The clonotype was recovered from a female donor with breast cancer. Some clones in this sample may be carry-over from other donors' samples. The sample consisted of axillary lymph node tissue. CDR3 in amino acids: CASRRQENTEAFF. CDR3 nucleotides: TGTGCCAGCAGACGCCAGGAGAACACTGAAGCTTTCTTT. Together with reference TRBV2 and TRBJ1-1, the CDR3 gives the full variable domain: EPEVTQTPSHQVTQMGQEVILRCVPISNHLYFYWYRQILGQKVEFLVSFYNNEISEKSEIFDDQFSVERPDGSNFTLKIRSTKLEDSAMYFCASRRQENTEAFFGQGTRLTVV.